One sample yielded the 31 T cell receptor beta chains listed below, sequenced in a study of radiation and T cells in renal cell carcinoma. Sequencing used immunoSEQ multiplex PCR; TCRdb keeps in-frame clones, though not all of them. The sample has about 77,000 clones; around four fifths are singletons. Documented time point: blood 4 weeks post-SBRT, at nephrectomy. The treatment: 15 Gy SBRT to primary tumor, nephrectomy 4 weeks later. The sequenced sample was blood, obtained from a patient whose treatment included radiotherapy and nephrectomy. These receptors were collected from a woman aged 60-75 years with renal cell carcinoma.

V and J are TRBV28 and TRBJ1-1, with D perhaps TRBD1 (6 bases). The ends were cut back, 1 base at V and 6 bases at J, with 15 bases in the middle. The germline CDR1 and CDR2 sequences are MDHEN and SYDVKM. This CDR3 is built from 15 residues. The CDR3 DNA reads TGTGCCAGCAGTTTATCGGGTTTGGGGGGGCCTGAAGCTTTCTTT. Protein product: CASSLSGLGGPEAFF.

The chain carries TRBV7-6 and TRBJ2-1; 8 bases are shared with TRBD2. Trimming removed 3 bases from V and 0 bases from J; junction bases left unmatched: 1. Germline V lookup: CDR1 SGHVS, CDR2 FNYEAQ. The CDR3 is 15 residues long. The CDR3 nucleotides read TGTGCCAGCAGCTTTCTAGCGGGCTCCTACAATGAGCAGTTCTTC. Translation gives CASSFLAGSYNEQFF.

The chain joins TRBV2 to TRBJ2-5; tentatively, D is TRBD1 (5 bases). The ends were cut back, 2 bases at V and 4 bases at J, with 26 bases in the middle. Germline values: CDR1 SNHLY, CDR2 FYNNEI. The CDR3 totals 19 residues. For the CDR3, the DNA is TGTGCCAGCAGTGAATTTCGACAGCCGGTCGGAAACTCTAGAGAGACCCAGTACTTC. It is translated as CASSEFRQPVGNSRETQYF. The full variable domain, rest sourced from reference TRBV2 and TRBJ2-5, is EPEVTQTPSHQVTQMGQEVILRCVPISNHLYFYWYRQILGQKVEFLVSFYNNEISEKSEIFDDQFSVERPDGSNFTLKIRSTKLEDSAMYFCASSEFRQPVGNSRETQYFGPGTRLLVL.

This chain joins TRBV28 and TRBJ1-1; the D is unclear. Germline V gene lookup returns CDR1 MDHEN and CDR2 SYDVKM. The CDR3 extends over 15 amino acids. V shed 5 bases and J shed 1 base, with 14 bases lying between them. Here the CDR3 DNA reads TGTGCCAGCAGTGCCCTTGGGGTTACGAACACTGAAGCTTTCTTT. It codes for CASSALGVTNTEAFF.

The chain uses TRBV6-1 and TRBJ1-1; 8 bases agree with TRBD1. The CDR3 has 16 residues. V dropped 0 bases and J dropped 4; count of bases not matched to a gene: 7. Germline CDR1 and CDR2: MNHNS and SASEGT. CDR3 loop: CASSEAAGGRFTEAFF. DNA for the CDR3: TGTGCCAGCAGTGAAGCGGCAGGGGGCCGATTCACTGAAGCTTTCTTT.

This chain links TRBV10-3 with TRBJ2-3; D gene uncertain. V lost 2 bases, J lost 7 bases, and 10 bases lay in between. The V gene's germline CDR1 is ENHRY and CDR2 SYGVKD. CDR3 length: 13 residues. The CDR3 sequence is CAISEVARNTQYF. The CDR3 nucleotides read TGTGCCATCAGTGAGGTGGCTCGCAATACGCAGTATTTT.

The chain carries TRBV28 and TRBJ1-2; a weak D match, TRBD1 (6 bases). Per the germline V gene, CDR1 is MDHEN and CDR2 is SYDVKM. The germline V and J ends were trimmed by 5 bases and 8 bases, with 18 bases remaining between them. CDR3 length: 14 residues. This CDR3 reads CASSPGQSFKGYTF. The CDR3 DNA sequence: TGTGCCAGCAGTCCAGGACAGTCCTTTAAAGGCTACACCTTC.

This clone was seen once. The identical CDR3 is also encoded by other nucleotide sequences in the sample. The chain employs TRBV4-1 and TRBJ1-6; D is ambiguous. The CDR3 spans 16 residues. V dropped 3 bases and J dropped 8 bases, with 17 bases sitting between them. Per the germline V gene, CDR1 is MGHRA and CDR2 is YSYEKL. In DNA form, the CDR3 reads TGCGCCAGCAGCCATCGGACGGGTCTTTCGGATTCACCCCTCCACTTT. Residues: CASSHRTGLSDSPLHF.

The rearrangement links TRBV10-1 to TRBJ2-7; TRBD2 aligns across 10 bases. The CDR3 spans 18 residues. The germline V gene encodes CDR1 WNHNN and CDR2 SYGVQD (reference sequence). The trim removed 0 bases at V and 5 bases at J, leaving 13 bases unmatched. In nucleotides, the CDR3 is TGCGCCAGCAGTGAGTCTAAGCTAGCGGGGGTACGTGGCGACGAGCAGTACTTC. Its translation is CASSESKLAGVRGDEQYF.

This clone was counted between two and nine times. The V gene is TRBV2, the J gene TRBJ1-2; 9 bases map to TRBD1. The trim removed 6 bases at V and 7 bases at J, leaving 12 bases unmatched. Germline V gives CDR1 SNHLY, CDR2 FYNNEI. This CDR3 spans 15 amino acids. The CDR3 DNA follows: TGTGCCAGCAGCGAGCGGGACAGGGTAAGGAGTGGCTACACCTTC. This sequence encodes CASSERDRVRSGYTF.

A single count supports this clone. The rearrangement joins TRBV10-3 to TRBJ2-7; either TRBD1 or TRBD2 may supply D (5 bases each). Germline CDR1 ENHRY, CDR2 SYGVKD. The CDR3 consists of 12 residues. Trimming cost V 7 bases and J 6 bases, with 13 bases left between them. The CDR3 DNA is TGTGCCATCAAGGGCAGGGCGGGCGAGCAGTACTTC. As protein: CAIKGRAGEQYF.

The chain uses TRBV11-3 and TRBJ2-7; tentative D call: TRBD1 (5 bases). Trimming took off 0 bases at V and 4 bases at J, with 10 bases between the two ends. There are 14 residues in the CDR3. Germline CDR1 is SGHNT and CDR2 is YENEEA. CDR3 region: CASSLDGQLYEQYF. In DNA, the CDR3 is TGTGCCAGCAGCTTAGACGGACAATTATACGAGCAGTACTTC.

The chain employs TRBV28 and TRBJ2-2; a possible D gene is TRBD1 (6 bases). The V gene lost 5 bases and the J gene lost 4 bases, with 14 bases spanning the gap. This CDR3 has 15 residues. Germline V gives CDR1 MDHEN, CDR2 SYDVKM. The CDR3 nucleotides read TGTGCCAGCAGTCAGCCGGGACACCCCACCGGGGAGCTGTTTTTT. Amino acids: CASSQPGHPTGELFF.

The chain carries TRBV6-5 and TRBJ1-2, with D unclear. V gave up 2 bases and J gave up 4 bases, with 14 bases separating them. The CDR3 is made up of 15 amino acids. The germline gives CDR1 MNHEY, CDR2 SVGAGI. Here the CDR3 reads CASSYEPRRGYGYTF. The CDR3 bases are TGTGCCAGCAGTTACGAACCCCGGCGGGGCTATGGCTACACCTTC.

This clone has just a few counts. The chain joins TRBV11-2 to TRBJ1-1; no clear D. Between the trimmed V and J ends, which lost 3 bases and 8 bases, there was a span of 7 bases. Germline values: CDR1 SGHAT, CDR2 FQNNGV. The CDR3 has 11 amino acids. The CDR3 DNA sequence: TGTGCCAGCAGCTTGAGCAGGGAAGCTTTCTTT. Encoded protein: CASSLSREAFF.

The chain links TRBV19 to TRBJ2-7; D possibly corresponds to TRBD2 (7 bases). Germline V gene data show CDR1 as LNHDA and CDR2 as SQIVND (reference sequence). V was shortened by 4 bases and J by 3 bases, with 16 bases between the two germline ends. The CDR3 loop spans 15 amino acids. As DNA, the CDR3 is TGTGCCAGTAGTACCCAAGGGGGGGCGGGCTACGAGCAGTACTTC. The encoded protein is CASSTQGGAGYEQYF.

The genes are TRBV5-8 and TRBJ2-1; 10 bases map to TRBD2. Germline-derived CDR1 and CDR2 are SGHTS and YDEGEE. V shed 1 base and J 7 bases; nucleotides not matched to a gene: 2. There are 14 residues in the CDR3. The CDR3 DNA follows: TGTGCCAGCAGCTTGCAGCGGGGGGGGAATGAGCAGTTCTTC. Translation: CASSLQRGGNEQFF.

The chain combines TRBV5-6 with TRBJ2-2, with 11 bases matching TRBD2. Germline values: CDR1 SGHDT, CDR2 YYEEEE. There are 16 residues in the CDR3. V was clipped by 4 bases and J by 1 base; unmatched bases: 3. CDR3 loop: CASSLTSGGNTGELFF. The DNA of the CDR3 is TGTGCCAGCAGCCTAACTAGCGGGGGGAACACCGGGGAGCTGTTTTTT.

V is TRBV7-2 and J is TRBJ1-4; D perhaps matches TRBD1 (5 bases). There are 12 residues in the CDR3. Germline V lookup: CDR1 SGHTA, CDR2 FQGNSA. Trimming pared 5 bases from V and 13 bases from J, leaving 14 bases between. Written as DNA, the CDR3 is TGTGCCAGCAGCCTTACAGGTGCGCTACTGTTTTTT. Translated: CASSLTGALLFF.

The chain joins TRBV7-8 to TRBJ2-3; D gene uncertain. CDR3 size: 15 residues. Germline V lookup: CDR1 SGHVS, CDR2 FQNEAQ. Trimming removed 3 bases from V and 6 bases from J, with 16 bases in between. CDR3 in DNA: TGTGCCAGCAGCTTCGTAGGCCTCCCGTTTGATACGCAGTATTTT. It codes for CASSFVGLPFDTQYF.

The chain uses TRBV28 and TRBJ1-1, with D unresolved. The CDR3 runs 12 residues. Germline V gene lookup returns CDR1 MDHEN and CDR2 SYDVKM. Deletions cut 6 bases from V and 1 base from J, with 6 bases between. The CDR3 here is CASSLPNTEAFF. The CDR3 DNA reads as TGTGCCAGCAGCCTCCCGAACACTGAAGCTTTCTTT.

The chain recombines TRBV19 with TRBJ1-1; 7 bases are shared with TRBD1. Germline-derived CDR1 and CDR2 are LNHDA and SQIVND (reference sequence). V shed 4 bases and J 3 bases; nucleotides not matched to a gene: 5. The CDR3 has 14 residues. CDR3 loop: CASSTYRGDTEAFF. Here the CDR3 DNA reads TGTGCCAGTAGTACGTACAGGGGTGACACTGAAGCTTTCTTT.

A few counts support this clone. The rearrangement links TRBV10-1 to TRBJ1-5; possible D gene TRBD1, 5 bases. The germline V gene encodes CDR1 WNHNN and CDR2 SYGVQD (reference sequence). The CDR3 consists of 13 residues. Trimming removed 6 bases from V and 6 bases from J, with 12 bases in between. CDR3 protein: CASRQDSGQPQHF. The CDR3 DNA follows: TGCGCCAGCAGACAGGATTCAGGTCAGCCCCAGCATTTT.

The chain recombines TRBV9 with TRBJ2-2; 8 positions match TRBD2. After removal of 5 bases from V and 4 bases from J, the junction contained 7 bases not matched to a gene. This CDR3 is 15 amino acids long. Germline lookup yields CDR1 SGDLS and CDR2 YYNGEE. For the CDR3, the DNA is TGTGCCAGCAGACGGACTAGCTCTGGCACCGGGGAGCTGTTTTTT. It is translated as CASRRTSSGTGELFF.

CDR3 sequence reads: CASSYRTGNSGNTIYF. The CDR3 nucleotides read TGTGCCAGCAGTTACCGGACAGGGAACTCTGGAAACACCATATATTTT. The chain couples TRBV6-6 to TRBJ1-3; TRBD1 agrees at 8 bases. J was trimmed by 0 bases and V by 2 bases; bases with no gene match: 3. The CDR3 spans 16 residues. Germline values: CDR1 MNHNY, CDR2 SVGAGI (reference sequence).

The V and J genes are TRBV6-5 and TRBJ2-7; 7 bases line up with TRBD1. Looked up from germline, CDR1 is MNHEY and CDR2 is SVGAGI. The CDR3 loop spans 14 amino acids. The ends lost 6 bases at V and 0 bases at J; junction bases unmatched: 5. CDR3 region: CASRGQSSSYEQYF. CDR3 coding DNA: TGTGCCAGCAGGGGACAGTCTAGCTCCTACGAGCAGTACTTC.

The CDR3 spells CASLRDRDYNEQFF. CDR3 nucleotide sequence: TGTGCCAGCCTCCGGGACAGGGATTACAATGAGCAGTTCTTC. This chain connects TRBV2 to TRBJ2-1, with TRBD1 matching over 9 bases. The CDR3 is made up of 14 amino acids. Germline V gene sequence: CDR1 SNHLY, CDR2 FYNNEI. After removal of 8 bases from V and 4 bases from J, the junction contained 6 bases not matched to a gene.

The genes are TRBV5-1 and TRBJ1-1, with a tentative D call TRBD1 (5 bases). This CDR3 region has 13 residues. V was clipped by 4 bases and J by 1 base, with 8 bases between them. The germline CDR1 and CDR2 sequences are SGHRS and YFSETQ. CDR3 region: CASSPDTNTEAFF. As DNA, the CDR3 is TGCGCCAGCAGCCCGGACACGAACACTGAAGCTTTCTTT.

Only a few counts were recorded for this clone. The chain is built from TRBV7-2 and TRBJ2-7, with 9 bases matching TRBD1. Per the germline V gene, CDR1 is SGHTA and CDR2 is FQGNSA. The CDR3 length is 15 residues. With V trimmed by 5 bases and J by 2 bases, 7 bases remained unmatched. CDR3 amino acids: CASSETGGSTYEQYF. The CDR3 region has the DNA TGTGCCAGCAGCGAGACAGGGGGGTCGACCTACGAGCAGTACTTC.

The chain has TRBV5-1 and TRBJ2-7; D may be TRBD2 (5 bases). Germline V CDR1 and CDR2: SGHRS, YFSETQ. V lost 4 bases and J 0 bases, leaving 14 bases between the germline ends. The CDR3 runs to 15 residues. CDR3 coding DNA: TGCGCCAGCAGCCCCCTTGAGGGAACCTCCTACGAGCAGTACTTC. Its protein product is CASSPLEGTSYEQYF.

On this clone: The junction and the germline gene differ at one end; a read error may be behind it. The rearrangement uses TRBV7-7 and TRBJ2-3; 7 bases are a match to TRBD1. Germline loops: CDR1 SSHAT, CDR2 FNYEAQ (reference sequence). The CDR3 totals 15 residues. The CDR3 sequence: CASSASGTVGDTQYF. The CDR3 nucleotides read TGTGCTAGCAGCGCATCCGGGACAGTAGGAGATACGCAGTATTTT.